These T cell receptor beta chains were read from a single sample in a study of T-cell memory formation after mild COVID-19. TCRdb passed the 5' RACE reads through MiXCR, listing each CDR3 protein once. The profile shows 280,000 or so distinct CDR3 sequences, 7.5% to 9.5% of them singletons. Sequenced sample: PBMCs or a T cell subset sorted from them (not recorded which). These receptors all stem from a man between 18 and 29 years old who had mild COVID-19 (a few samples of this study predate the infection). Cell type and time point are not known. The CDR3 runs from the conserved cysteine through the conserved F or W. The D gene is left open where the match is weak. For some rows the clone size is stated as once, few or many, or as a class when expanded; others skip it.

v_gene,abundance,d_gene,j_gene,CDR3nt,CDR3aa
TRBV5-1,many,TRBD2,TRBJ2-7,TGCGCCAGCAGCTCGGGACTAGCGGGTTACGAGCAGTACTTC,CASSSGLAGYEQYF
TRBV5-6,many,.,TRBJ1-1,TGTGCCAGCAGCTTGCGTCAGGGTGTCGGCACTGAAGCTTTCTTT,CASSLRQGVGTEAFF
TRBV20-1,.,.,TRBJ1-1,TGCAGTGCTGGATTAACAGGAGTGAACACTGAAGCTTTCTTT,CSAGLTGVNTEAFF
TRBV11-1,few,.,TRBJ2-1,TGTGCCAGCTGCCAGGGGGGCGATGAGCAGTTCTTC,CASCQGGDEQFF
TRBV20-1,few,TRBD2,TRBJ2-5,TGCAGTGCTAGACGGACGACTAGCGGGGGGGCAGGAGAGACCCAGTACTTC,CSARRTTSGGAGETQYF
TRBV5-4,.,.,TRBJ2-3,TGTGCCAGCAGCTTGGTGGGGGCCTCAGATACGCAGTATTTT,CASSLVGASDTQYF
TRBV5-6,many,TRBD1,TRBJ1-5,TGTGCCAGCAGTCTGGGACAGGGAAGGAATCAGCCCCAGCATTTT,CASSLGQGRNQPQHF
TRBV29-1,few,.,TRBJ1-6,TGCAGCGAACAGAGAAGCTCCTATAATTCACCCCTCCACTTT,CSEQRSSYNSPLHF
TRBV6-5,few,.,TRBJ1-1,TGTGCCAGCAGACCGGACGGGTGGAACACTGAAGCTTTCTTT,CASRPDGWNTEAFF
TRBV5-8,.,TRBD1,TRBJ1-1,TGTGCCAGCAGCCCCTCATCCGGGACAGGAGCTTTCTTT,CASSPSSGTGAFF
TRBV30,many,TRBD2,TRBJ2-1,TGTGCCTGGAGTCCGCTAGCGGGGGCCAATGAGCAGTTCTTC,CAWSPLAGANEQFF
TRBV6-5,few,.,TRBJ1-1,TGTGCCAGCAGTTACCACCACCCAATGACCAGCGCCCCGTCGGCTTTCTTT,CASSYHHPMTSAPSAFF
TRBV20-1,.,.,TRBJ2-1,TGCAGTGCTAGAAAGACAGGAATTTCGAATGAGCAGTTCTTC,CSARKTGISNEQFF
TRBV7-9,few,.,TRBJ2-2,TGTGCCAGCAGCTCCAGGGGCGGATCCGGGGAGCTGTTTTTT,CASSSRGGSGELFF
TRBV6-5,.,.,TRBJ2-5,TGTGCCAGCAGTTACTCTACGGGGGAGACCCAGTACTTC,CASSYSTGETQYF
TRBV6-2/TRBV6-3,.,TRBD1,TRBJ1-1,TGTGCCAGCAGTTCCGGTCCAGGACAGGTGAACACTGAAGCTTTCTTT,CASSSGPGQVNTEAFF
TRBV5-1,few,.,TRBJ2-2,TGCGCCAGCAGCTCGTACGTCGGGGAGCTGTTTTTT,CASSSYVGELFF
TRBV4-1,few,.,TRBJ2-1,TGCGCCAGCAGCCAAATCGCGGGACAATTCTACAATGAGCAGTTCTTC,CASSQIAGQFYNEQFF